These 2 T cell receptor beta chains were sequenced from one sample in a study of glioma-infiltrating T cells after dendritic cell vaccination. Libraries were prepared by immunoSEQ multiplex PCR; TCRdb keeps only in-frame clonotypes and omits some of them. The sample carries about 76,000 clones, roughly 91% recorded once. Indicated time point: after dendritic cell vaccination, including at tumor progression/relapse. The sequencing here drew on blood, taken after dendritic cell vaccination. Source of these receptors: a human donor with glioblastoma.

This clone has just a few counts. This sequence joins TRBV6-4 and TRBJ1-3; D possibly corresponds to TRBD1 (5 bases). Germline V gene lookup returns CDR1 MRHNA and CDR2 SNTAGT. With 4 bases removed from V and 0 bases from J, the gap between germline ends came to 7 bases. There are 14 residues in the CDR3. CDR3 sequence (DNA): TGTGCCAGCAGTGGGACAACCTCTGGAAACACCATATATTTT. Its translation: CASSGTTSGNTIYF.

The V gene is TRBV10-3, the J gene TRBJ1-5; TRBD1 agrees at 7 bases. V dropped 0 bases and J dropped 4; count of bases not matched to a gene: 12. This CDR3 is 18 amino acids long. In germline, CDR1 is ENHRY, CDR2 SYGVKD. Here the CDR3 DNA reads TGTGCCATCAGTGAGTCCAGGGATAACTCAGGGGGTAATCAGCCCCAGCATTTT. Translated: CAISESRDNSGGNQPQHF.